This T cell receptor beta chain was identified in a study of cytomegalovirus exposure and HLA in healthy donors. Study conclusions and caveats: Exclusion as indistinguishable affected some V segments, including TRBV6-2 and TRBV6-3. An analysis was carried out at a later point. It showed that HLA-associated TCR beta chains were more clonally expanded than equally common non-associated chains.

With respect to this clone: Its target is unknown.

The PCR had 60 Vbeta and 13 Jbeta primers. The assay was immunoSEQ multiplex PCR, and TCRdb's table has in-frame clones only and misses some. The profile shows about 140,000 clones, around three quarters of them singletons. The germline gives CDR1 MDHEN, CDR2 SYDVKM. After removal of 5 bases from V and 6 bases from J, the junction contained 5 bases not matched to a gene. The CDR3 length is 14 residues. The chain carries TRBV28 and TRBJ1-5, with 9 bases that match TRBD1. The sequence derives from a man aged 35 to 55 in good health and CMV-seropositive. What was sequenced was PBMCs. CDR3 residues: CASSQGQGTQPQHF. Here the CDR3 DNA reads TGTGCCAGCAGTCAGGGACAGGGCACTCAGCCCCAGCATTTT.